The source of this TCR beta chain is a study of T-cell memory formation after mild COVID-19. Comments on this clonotype: Its cognate antigen is unknown.

TCRdb recomputed calls from the 5' RACE reads with MiXCR, one row per CDR3 protein. The sample gives about 250,000 distinct CDR3 sequences, over 15% of which show up once; 3.5% to 4% is in the top ten. This CDR3 region has 16 residues. Germline V gene data show CDR1 as MNHEY and CDR2 as SMNVEV (reference sequence). V was trimmed by 3 bases and J by 0 bases, leaving 9 bases between them. General observations from the study: Day 15 to 85 contracting clones showed balanced CD4/CD8; later expanders leaned CD4+.

Sample: PBMCs or a T cell subset sorted from them (not recorded which). This chain joins TRBV27 and TRBJ1-6; D remains ambiguous. The receptor's source is a man between 18 and 29 years old who had mild COVID-19 (a few samples of this study predate the infection). Cell type and time point are not known. The CDR3 here is CASSFGRTSYNSPLHF. CDR3 DNA sequence: TGTGCCAGCAGTTTCGGGCGGACCTCCTATAATTCACCCCTCCACTTT.